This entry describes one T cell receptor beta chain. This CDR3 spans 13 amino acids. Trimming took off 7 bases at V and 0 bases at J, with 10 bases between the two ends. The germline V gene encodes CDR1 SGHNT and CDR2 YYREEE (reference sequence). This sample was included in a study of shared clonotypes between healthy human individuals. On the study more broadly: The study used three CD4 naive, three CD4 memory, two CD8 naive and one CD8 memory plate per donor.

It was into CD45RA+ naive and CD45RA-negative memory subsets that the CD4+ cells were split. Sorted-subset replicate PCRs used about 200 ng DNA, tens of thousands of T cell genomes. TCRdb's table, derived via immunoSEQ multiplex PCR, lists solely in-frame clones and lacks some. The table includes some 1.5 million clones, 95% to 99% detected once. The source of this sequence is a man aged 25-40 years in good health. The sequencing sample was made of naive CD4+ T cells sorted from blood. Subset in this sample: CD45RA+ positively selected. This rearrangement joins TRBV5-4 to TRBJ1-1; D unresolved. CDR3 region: CASGSQMNTEAFF. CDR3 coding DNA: TGTGCCAGCGGGTCTCAAATGAACACTGAAGCTTTCTTT.